These 12 T cell receptor beta chains originate from one sample sequenced in a study of blood T cell repertoires in COVID-19. Data came from immunoSEQ multiplex PCR; TCRdb stores just in-frame clones and leaves some out. The sample carries fewer than 150,000 clones, over 75% recorded once. Sample: peripheral blood. The origin of the receptors is a man aged 50 to 60 with acute or convalescent COVID-19.

The J gene is TRBJ2-3, the V gene TRBV15, with 7 bases fitting TRBD2. The CDR3 contains 15 residues. Germline loops: CDR1 LNHNV, CDR2 YYDKDF (reference sequence). The junction had 0 bases not matched to a gene; V was cut back by 0 bases and J by 0 bases. CDR3 loop: CATSRELASTDTQYF. CDR3 DNA sequence: TGTGCCACCAGCAGAGAACTAGCGAGCACAGATACGCAGTATTTT. The variable domain in full, completed from reference TRBV15 and TRBJ2-3, reads DAMVIQNPRYQVTQFGKPVTLSCSQTLNHNVMYWYQQKSSQAPKLLFHYYDKDFNNEADTPDNFQSRRPNTSFCFLDIRSPGLGDTAMYLCATSRELASTDTQYFGPGTRLTVL.

The rearrangement links TRBV11-3 to TRBJ2-3; D perhaps matches TRBD2 (5 bases). CDR3 length: 15 amino acids. The V gene's germline CDR1 is SGHNT and CDR2 YENEEA. With 1 base removed from V and 0 bases from J, the gap between germline ends came to 8 bases. The CDR3, as DNA: TGTGCCAGCAGCTTAGGGAGGTCTAGCACAGATACGCAGTATTTT. Protein: CASSLGRSSTDTQYF. The whole variable domain, remainder taken from reference TRBV11-3 and TRBJ2-3, is EAGVVQSPRYKIIEKKQPVAFWCNPISGHNTLYWYLQNLGQGPELLIRYENEEAVDDSQLPKDRFSAERLKGVDSTLKIQPAELGDSAVYLCASSLGRSSTDTQYFGPGTRLTVL.

This sequence joins TRBV9 and TRBJ1-6, with D tentatively TRBD1 (6 bases). Per the germline V gene, CDR1 is SGDLS and CDR2 is YYNGEE. There are 14 residues in the CDR3. The V and J ends lost 0 bases and 7 bases respectively, with 8 bases between them. The CDR3 loop reads CASSVGQGNSPLHF. CDR3 in DNA: TGTGCCAGCAGCGTAGGTCAGGGGAATTCACCCCTCCACTTT.

The chain joins TRBV4-1 to TRBJ1-2, with D tentatively TRBD1 (6 bases). The germline gives CDR1 MGHRA, CDR2 YSYEKL. This CDR3 comprises 17 residues. Trimming left V 0 bases short and J 3 bases short, with 17 bases between. The CDR3 region is CASSQESLQGRDYGYTF. CDR3 nucleotides: TGCGCCAGCAGCCAAGAAAGTCTTCAGGGGAGGGACTATGGCTACACCTTC.

V gene TRBV7-9 combines with J gene TRBJ2-5; TRBD1 aligns across 8 bases. Per the germline V gene, CDR1 is SEHNR and CDR2 is FQNEAQ (reference sequence). CDR3 length equals 14 residues. V was clipped by 6 bases and J by 5 bases; unmatched bases: 8. CDR3 sequence (DNA): TGTGCCAGCAGGGTTCAGGGGGCGCTTGAGACCCAGTACTTC. Its protein is CASRVQGALETQYF.

The chain joins TRBV6-5 to TRBJ1-2, with TRBD1 identical over 12 bases. The CDR3 totals 15 residues. Losses at the gene ends were 4 bases for V and 6 bases for J; bases not matched to a gene: 6. Germline CDR1 reads MNHEY; CDR2 reads SVGAGI. The chain's CDR3 is CASSSLGTGGNGYTF. The CDR3 DNA reads as TGTGCCAGCAGTTCCCTGGGGACAGGGGGCAATGGCTACACCTTC.

The genes are TRBV24-1 and TRBJ1-3; D not resolved. CDR1 KGHDR and CDR2 SFDVKD come from the germline V gene. V lost 2 bases, J lost 0 bases, and 10 bases lay in between. The CDR3 consists of 16 residues. The CDR3 region is CATSDSQDFSGNTIYF. DNA for the CDR3: TGTGCCACCAGTGATTCCCAAGACTTCTCTGGAAACACCATATATTTT.

V gene TRBV30 combines with J gene TRBJ1-2; the match to TRBD1 covers 7 bases. The CDR3 has 15 residues. Trimming at V came to 0 bases and at J to 8 bases, leaving 12 bases not matched to a gene. Germline lookup yields CDR1 GTSNPN and CDR2 SVGIG (reference sequence). The CDR3 bases are TGTGCCTGGAGTGTAGGGGTTCTCGACAGGGAGGGCTACACCTTC. Its protein product is CAWSVGVLDREGYTF.

V usage is TRBV28 and J usage is TRBJ2-1; TRBD1 aligns across 7 bases. CDR3 length: 15 residues. Germline assignment: CDR1 MDHEN and CDR2 SYDVKM. The junction had 7 bases not matched to a gene; V was cut back by 3 bases and J by 5 bases. CDR3 bases: TGTGCCAGCAGTTTTGAAGGGACAGCAGACAATGAGCAGTTCTTC. Protein sequence: CASSFEGTADNEQFF. The whole variable domain, filled in from reference TRBV28 and TRBJ2-1, reads DVKVTQSSRYLVKRTGEKVFLECVQDMDHENMFWYRQDPGLGLRLIYFSYDVKMKEKGDIPEGYSVSREKKERFSLILESASTNQTSMYLCASSFEGTADNEQFFGPGTRLTVL.

This rearrangement joins TRBV19 to TRBJ2-5; TRBD1 might be the D (6 bases). The V gene's germline CDR1 is LNHDA and CDR2 SQIVND (reference sequence). V gave up 5 bases and J gave up 0 bases, with 10 bases separating them. This CDR3 has 14 amino acids. The CDR3 bases are TGTGCCAGTAGTGTAAGGGGGAACCAAGAGACCCAGTACTTC. Its translation: CASSVRGNQETQYF. Drawing the rest from reference TRBV19 and TRBJ2-5, the complete variable domain is DGGITQSPKYLFRKEGQNVTLSCEQNLNHDAMYWYRQDPGQGLRLIYYSQIVNDFQKGDIAEGYSVSREKKESFPLTVTSAQKNPTAFYLCASSVRGNQETQYFGPGTRLLVL.

The rearrangement joins TRBV27 to TRBJ1-6, with TRBD1 as a possible D gene (6 bases). V lost 5 bases, J lost 6 bases, and 11 bases lay in between. The CDR3 runs 14 residues. Germline V gives CDR1 MNHEY, CDR2 SMNVEV (reference sequence). CDR3: CASSPTGRNSPLHF. CDR3 bases: TGTGCCAGCAGTCCGACAGGCCGTAATTCACCCCTCCACTTT.

The genes are TRBV29-1 and TRBJ2-3; a possible D gene is TRBD1 (7 bases). The CDR3 runs 15 residues. The V end lost 1 base, the J end lost 2 bases, and 13 bases lay between the germline ends. Germline V lookup: CDR1 SQVTM, CDR2 ANQGSEA. The CDR3 DNA is TGCAGCGTTGAAGTGTCAGGGGGGAACACAGATACGCAGTATTTT. This translates into CSVEVSGGNTDTQYF.